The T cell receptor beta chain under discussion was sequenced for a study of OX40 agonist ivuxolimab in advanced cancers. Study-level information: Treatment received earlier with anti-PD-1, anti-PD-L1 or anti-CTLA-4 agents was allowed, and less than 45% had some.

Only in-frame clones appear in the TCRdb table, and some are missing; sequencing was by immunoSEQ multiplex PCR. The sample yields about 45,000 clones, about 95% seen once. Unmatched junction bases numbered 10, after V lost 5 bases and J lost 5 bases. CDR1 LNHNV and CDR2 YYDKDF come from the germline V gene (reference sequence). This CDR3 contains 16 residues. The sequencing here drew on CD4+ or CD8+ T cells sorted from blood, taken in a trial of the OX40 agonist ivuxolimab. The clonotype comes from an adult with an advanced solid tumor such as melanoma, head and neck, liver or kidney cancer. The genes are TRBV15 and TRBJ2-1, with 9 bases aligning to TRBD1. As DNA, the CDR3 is TGTGCCACCAGCTCGATCAGGACAGGGGTGGACAATGAGCAGTTCTTC. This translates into CATSSIRTGVDNEQFF.